The 20 T cell receptor beta chains below were found in one sample sequenced in a study of OX40 agonist ivuxolimab in advanced cancers. TCRdb keeps only in-frame clones here, not all; method: immunoSEQ multiplex PCR. The table shows 58,000 or so clones, with around 83% occurring only once. The sequenced sample was CD4+ or CD8+ T cells sorted from blood, obtained in a trial of the OX40 agonist ivuxolimab. Receptors originate from an adult with an advanced solid tumor such as melanoma, head and neck, liver or kidney cancer.

The chain couples TRBV19 to TRBJ2-5; 7 nucleotides align to TRBD2. The germline gives CDR1 LNHDA, CDR2 SQIVND (reference sequence). This CDR3 region has 14 residues. V shed 5 bases, J shed 0 bases, and the junction held 3 bases outside the gene matches. The CDR3 loop reads CASSSGGHQETQYF. The CDR3, as DNA: TGTGCCAGTAGTTCGGGGGGACACCAAGAGACCCAGTACTTC.

Here the CDR3 DNA reads TGTGCCAGCAGTCCAGAATTCTACAATGAGCAGTTCTTC. This codes for CASSPEFYNEQFF. The rearrangement links TRBV7-9 to TRBJ2-1; D uncertain. This CDR3 region has 13 residues. Germline values: CDR1 SEHNR, CDR2 FQNEAQ (reference sequence). Trimming took 6 bases from V and 3 from J, leaving 9 bases between them.

CDR3: CASNELDGELFF. The CDR3 DNA is TGTGCCAGCAATGAATTGGACGGGGAGCTGTTTTTT. This chain uses TRBV6-5 with TRBJ2-2; D is unresolved. The germline V gene encodes CDR1 MNHEY and CDR2 SVGAGI. V was trimmed by 7 bases and J by 7 bases, leaving 10 bases between them. This CDR3 comprises 12 residues.

The V and J genes are TRBV27 and TRBJ2-3; D perhaps matches TRBD1 (6 bases). There are 16 residues in the CDR3. Germline assignment: CDR1 MNHEY and CDR2 SMNVEV (reference sequence). V gave up 3 bases and J gave up 1 base, with 14 bases separating them. CDR3 amino acids: CASSFYLTGGTDTQYF. The DNA of the CDR3 is TGTGCCAGCAGTTTTTATCTGACAGGTGGCACAGATACGCAGTATTTT.

The V call is TRBV10-3, the J call TRBJ1-1; a possible D gene is TRBD1 (5 bases). Germline loops: CDR1 ENHRY, CDR2 SYGVKD. The V gene lost 3 bases and the J gene lost 0 bases, with 8 bases spanning the gap. This CDR3 has 14 amino acids. CDR3 sequence reads: CAISDTTVNTEAFF. As DNA, the CDR3 is TGTGCCATCAGTGATACGACAGTGAACACTGAAGCTTTCTTT.

The genes are TRBV27 and TRBJ2-5, with D tentatively TRBD1 (5 bases). V lost 6 bases, J lost 5 bases, and 16 bases lay in between. Germline V lookup: CDR1 MNHEY, CDR2 SMNVEV (reference sequence). This CDR3 has 14 residues. The CDR3 coding sequence is TGTGCCAGCAGGGCTTTGGGGCTGTGGGAGACCCAGTACTTC. Translation gives CASRALGLWETQYF.

This chain joins TRBV5-6 and TRBJ2-7; D is possibly TRBD2 (5 bases). The CDR3 consists of 14 residues. The V and J ends lost 2 bases and 6 bases respectively, with 15 bases between them. Germline CDR1 SGHDT, CDR2 YYEEEE. The CDR3 DNA follows: TGTGCCAGCAGCTTCGTAACGAGGGCCGGCGAGCAGTACTTC. Its protein is CASSFVTRAGEQYF.

The chain recombines TRBV11-1 with TRBJ2-4; D is possibly TRBD1 or TRBD2 (5 bases each). This CDR3 has 14 residues. The V end was cut by 5 bases, the J end by 0 bases, with 8 bases between. From germline, CDR1 is SGHAT and CDR2 FQDESV (reference sequence). The CDR3 nucleotides are TGTGCCAGCAGCCTGAGGGGAGCCAAAAACATTCAGTACTTC. Translated, it gives CASSLRGAKNIQYF.

This clone appeared once. This chain uses TRBV10-3 with TRBJ1-5, with a weak D call TRBD1 (6 bases). V was trimmed by 7 bases and J by 6 bases, leaving 13 bases between them. Looked up from germline, CDR1 is ENHRY and CDR2 is SYGVKD. The CDR3 consists of 13 residues. The CDR3 region is CAITQGIGQPQHF. The CDR3 nucleotides read TGTGCCATCACCCAGGGGATCGGTCAGCCCCAGCATTTT.

The chain uses TRBV9 and TRBJ2-5, with TRBD2 matching over 9 bases. With 4 bases clipped from V and 1 base from J, the junction kept 8 bases outside the gene matches. This CDR3 region has 16 residues. Germline assignment: CDR1 SGDLS and CDR2 YYNGEE. CDR3 region: CASSMGLATPQETQYF. Written as DNA, the CDR3 is TGTGCCAGCAGCATGGGACTAGCAACCCCCCAAGAGACCCAGTACTTC.

The chain uses TRBV18 and TRBJ1-2; maybe TRBD1 (5 bases). The germline gives CDR1 KGHSH, CDR2 LQKENI. The CDR3 is 13 amino acids. V was pared by 1 base and J by 7 bases, with 10 bases between. As DNA, the CDR3 is TGTGCCAGCTCACCACAGACAAGGGGTGGCTACACCTTC. Residues: CASSPQTRGGYTF.

This rearrangement joins TRBV6-5 to TRBJ2-7; 7 nucleotides line up with TRBD2. The V and J ends lost 7 bases and 3 bases, in that order; junction bases with no gene match: 3. This CDR3 is built from 12 residues. Germline CDR1 is MNHEY and CDR2 is SVGAGI. This CDR3 is CASTGGSYEQYF. CDR3 DNA: TGTGCCAGCACGGGAGGAAGCTACGAGCAGTACTTC.

The J gene is TRBJ1-2, the V gene TRBV6-6; 9 bases are a match to TRBD1. Germline V gene lookup returns CDR1 MNHNY and CDR2 SVGAGI (reference sequence). The length of the CDR3 is 14 residues. V trimming: 2 bases; J trimming: 5 bases; junction bases outside the gene matches: 3. CDR3 in amino acids: CASSYGTGNYGYTF. The CDR3 coding sequence is TGTGCCAGCAGTTACGGGACAGGGAATTATGGCTACACCTTC.

This clone turned up a few times. The rearrangement links TRBV6-5 to TRBJ1-2; 10 nucleotides match TRBD1. CDR3 length equals 14 residues. CDR1 is MNHEY and CDR2 is SVGAGI in the germline V gene. The V and J ends lost 7 bases and 4 bases, in that order; junction bases with no gene match: 6. The CDR3: CASTKGQGIYGYTF. The CDR3 DNA follows: TGTGCCAGCACCAAGGGACAGGGGATCTATGGCTACACCTTC.

V usage is TRBV4-1 and J usage is TRBJ2-2; 7 nucleotides line up with TRBD2. The V and J ends lost 3 bases and 0 bases, in that order; junction bases with no gene match: 4. CDR3 length: 16 amino acids. The germline CDR1 and CDR2 sequences are MGHRA and YSYEKL. The CDR3 sequence: CASSQGDYSNTGELFF. Written as DNA, the CDR3 is TGCGCCAGCAGCCAGGGGGACTACTCGAACACCGGGGAGCTGTTTTTT.

This clone was found a few times. The chain uses TRBV6-6 and TRBJ2-3, with 9 bases that match TRBD2. With V trimmed by 3 bases and J by 4 bases, 5 bases remained unmatched. The length of the CDR3 is 15 residues. Germline V CDR1 and CDR2: MNHNY, SVGAGI (reference sequence). CDR3 amino acids: CASSYAGGGADTQYF. In nucleotides, the CDR3 is TGTGCCAGCAGTTATGCGGGGGGGGGCGCAGATACGCAGTATTTT.

The chain joins TRBV10-3 to TRBJ2-1, with TRBD2 matching 11 bases. The CDR3 consists of 14 residues. Germline V CDR1 and CDR2: ENHRY, SYGVKD. V trimming: 6 bases; J trimming: 5 bases; junction bases outside the gene matches: 3. For the CDR3, the DNA is TGTGCCATCAGAATGACTAGCGGGGACAATGAGCAGTTCTTC. Its translation is CAIRMTSGDNEQFF.

CDR3 in amino acids: CSVERAALGGYTF. CDR3 sequence (DNA): TGCAGCGTTGAGAGGGCAGCACTTGGCGGCTACACCTTC. The genes are TRBV29-1 and TRBJ1-2, with D uncertain. V was cut by 3 bases and J by 8 bases, with 16 bases left in between. From germline, CDR1 is SQVTM and CDR2 ANQGSEA. The CDR3 spans 13 residues. Together with reference TRBV29-1 and TRBJ1-2, the CDR3 gives the full variable domain: SAVISQKPSRDICQRGTSLTIQCQVDSQVTMMFWYRQQPGQSLTLIATANQGSEATYESGFVIDKFPISRPNLTFSTLTVSNMSPEDSSIYLCSVERAALGGYTFGSGTRLTVV.

The chain's CDR3 is CAWSVLGQAVQETQYF. DNA for the CDR3: TGTGCCTGGAGTGTTTTGGGACAGGCGGTACAAGAGACCCAGTACTTC. The chain links TRBV30 to TRBJ2-5, with TRBD1 matching 8 bases. The ends lost 0 bases at V and 2 bases at J; junction bases unmatched: 8. In germline, CDR1 is GTSNPN, CDR2 SVGIG (reference sequence). The CDR3 is 16 amino acids.

In this sample, this clone is medium-sized. The chain carries TRBV13 and TRBJ1-1; D ambiguous. CDR1 is PRHDT and CDR2 is FYEKMQ in the germline V gene (reference sequence). The ends were cut back, 7 bases at V and 1 base at J, with 13 bases in the middle. The length of the CDR3 is 14 residues. The CDR3 here is CASNHLGRNTEAFF. CDR3 DNA: TGTGCCAGCAACCACCTCGGGAGGAACACTGAAGCTTTCTTT.